One and the same sample provided the 8 T cell receptor beta chains below, sequenced in a study of persistence of HIV-infected CD4 T cells. This was the immunoSEQ version 4 assay in survey mode. TCRdb's table, derived via immunoSEQ multiplex PCR, lists solely in-frame clones and lacks some. The sample holds just under 65,000 clones, 65% to 75% seen once. An overlapping HIV-1 Gag peptide pool stimulated these cells at 0.95 to 1 ug/peptide/mL. Memory cells lacking CD40L and CD69 with high CD45RO were sorted. These TCRs' antigens remain unknown. The starting material was CD4+ T cells sorted from PBMCs after 18-hour stimulation, obtained from a patient who received antiretroviral therapy. The receptors come from an adult man with HIV who was CMV-seropositive.

A word on this clone: Other DNA variants within this sample encode the same CDR3. The rearrangement links TRBV2 to TRBJ1-3; a weak D match, TRBD1 (5 bases). The V gene's germline CDR1 is SNHLY and CDR2 FYNNEI. Trimming pared 7 bases from V and 4 bases from J, leaving 14 bases between. CDR3 length equals 14 residues. Here the CDR3 reads CASTQGSGGNTIYF. The CDR3, as DNA: TGTGCCAGCACCCAGGGATCAGGCGGAAACACCATATATTTT. The full variable domain, its missing parts supplied by reference TRBV2 and TRBJ1-3, is EPEVTQTPSHQVTQMGQEVILRCVPISNHLYFYWYRQILGQKVEFLVSFYNNEISEKSEIFDDQFSVERPDGSNFTLKIRSTKLEDSAMYFCASTQGSGGNTIYFGEGSWLTVV.

The chain has TRBV4-1 and TRBJ1-5; D gene uncertain. V was cut by 2 bases and J by 7 bases, with 9 bases left in between. CDR3 length: 13 amino acids. Per germline, CDR1 MGHRA and CDR2 YSYEKL. The CDR3 spells CASSQLKEQPQHF. The CDR3 DNA follows: TGCGCCAGCAGCCAACTAAAGGAGCAGCCCCAGCATTTT.

This sequence joins TRBV9 and TRBJ1-3, with 7 bases fitting TRBD1. The V segment lost 4 bases and the J segment 1 base; nucleotides outside the gene matches: 2. Germline V CDR1 and CDR2: SGDLS, YYNGEE. The CDR3 runs 14 residues. Written as DNA, the CDR3 is TGTGCCAGCAGCCGGGACAGTTCTGGAAACACCATATATTTT. Amino acids: CASSRDSSGNTIYF.

The V gene is TRBV6-2 or TRBV6-3, the J gene TRBJ2-3; TRBD2 agrees at 13 bases. This CDR3 has 19 amino acids. Germline V lookup: CDR1 MNHEY, CDR2 SVGEGT. The V segment lost 2 bases and the J segment 5 bases; nucleotides outside the gene matches: 13. CDR3 loop: CASSYPTSTSGGARDTQYF. The CDR3 nucleotides read TGTGCCAGCAGTTACCCCACCTCTACTAGCGGGGGGGCAAGAGATACGCAGTATTTT.

The rearrangement joins TRBV3-1 (or the pseudogene TRBV3-2) to TRBJ2-2; no clear D gene. V lost 3 bases and J 8 bases, leaving 1 base between the germline ends. Germline CDR1 LGHDT, CDR2 YNNKEL (reference sequence). CDR3 length: 10 residues. The CDR3 DNA sequence: TGTGCCAGCAGCCATGGGGAGCTGTTTTTT. It encodes CASSHGELFF.

The chain joins TRBV6-5 to TRBJ1-3, with 7 positions matching TRBD1. V gave up 6 bases and J gave up 2 bases; unmatched junction bases: 4. Germline assignment: CDR1 MNHEY and CDR2 SVGAGI. CDR3 length: 14 residues. The CDR3 is CASRTGIAGNTIYF. Written as DNA, the CDR3 is TGTGCCAGCAGGACAGGGATAGCTGGAAACACCATATATTTT.

Comment on this clone: The CDR3 end shows no conserved phenylalanine or tryptophan, and so a read error is likely. No DNA is shown, since the ends of the CDR3 on it are uncertain; the CDR3 is the one TCRdb lists. CDR3 sequence: CASGFMGRL. The gene calls are TRBV2 and TRBJ1-2. Germline CDR1 reads SNHLY; CDR2 reads FYNNEI. With termini counted, the CDR3 has 9 amino acids.

This chain links TRBV10-1 with TRBJ2-2; D gene ambiguous. The germline gives CDR1 WNHNN, CDR2 SYGVQD (reference sequence). V lost 3 bases and J lost 1, with 9 bases in between. This CDR3 has 15 residues. CDR3 DNA: TGCGCCAGCAGTGAAGGCAGGATGAACACCGGGGAGCTGTTTTTT. Translated, it gives CASSEGRMNTGELFF.